The 19 T cell receptor beta chains below all came from one sample that was sequenced in a study of control samples from healthy donors and cancer patients. Some clones are missing from TCRdb's copy, which holds only in-frame ones; the method was immunoSEQ multiplex PCR. Here the sample spans roughly 120,000 clones, about 93% being singletons. The sample consisted of PBMCs. The receptors originated from a man aged 45 to 65 with head and neck cancer.

This clone showed up just once. This chain links TRBV18 with TRBJ2-7; D might be TRBD1 or TRBD2, each matching 5 bases. V was cut by 2 bases and J by 2 bases, with 16 bases left in between. Germline V lookup: CDR1 KGHSH, CDR2 LQKENI. There are 16 residues in the CDR3. CDR3 protein: CASSPVAGTTTYEQYF. CDR3 DNA: TGTGCCAGCTCACCAGTCGCCGGGACCACAACCTACGAGCAGTACTTC.

J is TRBJ2-7 and V is TRBV6-2 or TRBV6-3, with D possibly TRBD1 on 8 matching bases. This CDR3 is 16 amino acids long. In germline, CDR1 is MNHEY, CDR2 SVGEGT. Trimming took off 2 bases at V and 1 base at J, with 15 bases between the two ends. CDR3 residues: CASSYPRGRESYEQYF. The CDR3, as DNA: TGTGCCAGCAGTTACCCCAGGGGGCGGGAGTCCTACGAGCAGTACTTC.

This chain connects TRBV11-2 to TRBJ1-2; D gene uncertain. The CDR3 runs to 14 residues. Trimming cost V 2 bases and J 0 bases, with 7 bases left between them. Germline CDR1 reads SGHAT; CDR2 reads FQNNGV. CDR3 loop: CASSLSFTNYGYTF. The DNA for the CDR3 is TGTGCCAGCAGCTTAAGCTTTACTAACTATGGCTACACCTTC.

The chain uses TRBV9 and TRBJ2-2, with D unresolved. The V and J ends lost 0 bases and 3 bases respectively, with 6 bases between them. CDR1 and CDR2 (germline): SGDLS, YYNGEE. This CDR3 spans 14 amino acids. The CDR3 DNA sequence: TGTGCCAGCAGCGTAGAGTTTCACACCGGGGAGCTGTTTTTT. Its translation is CASSVEFHTGELFF.

The chain has TRBV6-7 and TRBJ1-1; no reliable D call. TRBV6-7 is an ORF, with its function uncertain. This CDR3 has 12 residues. The V and J ends lost 8 bases and 1 base respectively, with 8 bases between them. CDR3 amino acids: CASQLKNTEAFF. Here the CDR3 DNA reads TGTGCCAGCCAACTCAAGAACACTGAAGCTTTCTTT.

The rearrangement links TRBV7-9 to TRBJ2-4, with a possible D match to TRBD1 (5 bases). In germline, CDR1 is SEHNR, CDR2 FQNEAQ (reference sequence). The CDR3 loop spans 15 amino acids. Trimming removed 4 bases at V and 0 bases at J, with 10 bases between. CDR3 sequence: CASSSQRGAKNIQYF. CDR3 bases: TGTGCCAGCAGCTCCCAAAGGGGAGCCAAAAACATTCAGTACTTC.

This clone was seen only a few times. V usage is TRBV4-1 and J usage is TRBJ1-6; D may be TRBD1 (5 bases). Trimming left V 3 bases short and J 7 bases short, with 13 bases between. The V gene's germline CDR1 is MGHRA and CDR2 YSYEKL. The CDR3 is 15 residues long. The CDR3 bases are TGCGCCAGCAGCCAGGACGTGGGGCGAAATTCACCCCTCCACTTT. It codes for CASSQDVGRNSPLHF.

The rearrangement links TRBV5-1 to TRBJ2-2; TRBD2 agrees at 9 bases. The length of the CDR3 is 18 residues. CDR1 and CDR2 from the germline V gene are SGHRS and YFSETQ. V lost 3 bases, J lost 5 bases, and 14 bases stayed unmatched. CDR3 region: CASSWDSSGGLGTGELFF. The CDR3 coding sequence is TGCGCCAGCAGCTGGGACTCGAGCGGGGGGCTGGGAACCGGGGAGCTGTTTTTT.

The rearrangement joins TRBV9 to TRBJ2-2; no reliable D call. The V and J ends lost 0 bases and 5 bases respectively, with 8 bases between them. Germline assignment: CDR1 SGDLS and CDR2 YYNGEE. CDR3 size: 14 residues. CDR3 DNA: TGTGCCAGCAGCGTAGACCTGGGGACCGGGGAGCTGTTTTTT. It yields the protein CASSVDLGTGELFF. Variable domain in full (rest from reference TRBV9 and TRBJ2-2): DSGVTQTPKHLITATGQRVTLRCSPRSGDLSVYWYQQSLDQGLQFLIQYYNGEERAKGNILERFSAQQFPDLHSELNLSSLELGDSALYFCASSVDLGTGELFFGEGSRLTVL.

CDR3 sequence: CASRGSYEQYF. In nucleotides, the CDR3 is TGTGCCAGCAGGGGGTCCTACGAGCAGTACTTC. The chain joins TRBV12-1 to TRBJ2-7. TRBV12-1 is designated a pseudogene. The CDR3 contains 11 residues.

The chain links TRBV10-3 to TRBJ2-7; 11 bases fit TRBD2. The germline V gene has CDR1 ENHRY and CDR2 SYGVKD. Trimming cost V 8 bases and J 1 base; bases outside gene matches: 1. The length of the CDR3 is 13 residues. CDR3 DNA: TGTGCCATCGCTAGCGGGGGGTCCTACGAGCAGTACTTC. Its protein is CAIASGGSYEQYF.

This rearrangement joins TRBV25-1 to TRBJ1-1; the match to TRBD1 covers 7 bases. The CDR3 loop spans 14 amino acids. Germline assignment: CDR1 MGHDK and CDR2 SYGVNS. V gave up 3 bases and J gave up 4 bases; unmatched junction bases: 5. The CDR3: CASSEGGGRTEAFF. CDR3 DNA: TGTGCCAGCAGTGAGGGAGGGGGCCGCACTGAAGCTTTCTTT.

CDR3 residues: CASSFGRKGEQYF. The CDR3 bases are TGTGCCAGCAGTTTCGGCAGGAAGGGCGAGCAGTACTTC. The gene calls are TRBV27 and TRBJ2-7, with D hard to call. This CDR3 is 13 amino acids long. Trimming shortened V by 3 bases and J by 6 bases, and 12 bases separated the two germline ends. CDR1 MNHEY and CDR2 SMNVEV come from the germline V gene (reference sequence).

The chain couples TRBV18 to TRBJ1-1, with 9 bases identical to TRBD1. Germline lookup yields CDR1 KGHSH and CDR2 LQKENI. J gave up 6 bases and V 1 base, and 0 bases lay outside the gene matches. The CDR3 loop spans 13 amino acids. CDR3 sequence: CASSPRQGAEAFF. The CDR3 DNA reads as TGTGCCAGCTCACCACGACAGGGGGCTGAAGCTTTCTTT.

The CDR3 DNA reads TGCGCCAGCAGCTTGCGACCCAACACCGGGGAGCTGTTTTTT. Protein product: CASSLRPNTGELFF. The rearrangement uses TRBV5-1 and TRBJ2-2; no definite D call. V lost 1 base to trimming and J lost 2 bases, with 6 bases between them. Per germline, CDR1 SGHRS and CDR2 YFSETQ. The CDR3 runs 14 residues.

The gene calls are TRBV2 and TRBJ2-2; 11 nucleotides agree with TRBD1. CDR3 length equals 15 residues. Germline assignment: CDR1 SNHLY and CDR2 FYNNEI. The ends lost 5 bases at V and 6 bases at J; junction bases unmatched: 5. CDR3 sequence reads: CASSRTGGVAGELFF. CDR3 sequence (DNA): TGTGCCAGCAGTAGGACAGGGGGCGTCGCCGGGGAGCTGTTTTTT.

The CDR3 region is CASSQGRAGANVLTF. CDR3 DNA sequence: TGTGCCAGCAGCCAAGGCAGGGCTGGGGCCAACGTCCTGACTTTC. V gene TRBV3-1 (or the pseudogene TRBV3-2) combines with J gene TRBJ2-6; possibly TRBD1 for D (5 bases). The germline V and J ends were trimmed by 1 base and 2 bases, with 6 bases remaining between them. Germline V gene sequence: CDR1 LGHDT, CDR2 YNNKEL (reference sequence). The CDR3 length is 15 residues.

The V and J genes are TRBV7-2 and TRBJ2-5; 13 nucleotides match TRBD2. V shed 2 bases, J shed 5 bases, and the junction held 5 bases outside the gene matches. The CDR3 totals 16 residues. CDR1 is SGHTA, CDR2 FQGNSA, per germline. The CDR3 DNA sequence: TGTGCCAGCAGCTTAACTAGCGGGGGGGCCTCTGAGACCCAGTACTTC. It encodes CASSLTSGGASETQYF.

The J gene is TRBJ1-4, the V gene TRBV30; D not resolved. Germline lookup yields CDR1 GTSNPN and CDR2 SVGIG (reference sequence). Trimming stripped 0 bases from V and 2 bases from J, with 10 bases between. The CDR3 is made up of 15 amino acids. The DNA of the CDR3 is TGTGCCTGGAGTGTACCAGATTTGACTAATGAAAAACTGTTTTTT. Its protein is CAWSVPDLTNEKLFF.